Detailed here is one T cell receptor (beta chain). Its recognized antigen is unknown. Base qualities are missing; no much larger clone stands one base away. The data stem from a study of blood T cell repertoires in COVID-19 (dated by TCRdb to about 2020). As for the study more broadly: Samples from collaborators originated in the United States, Italy and Spain and spanned both the acute and convalescent phases of COVID-19. The repertoires were released in a freely available public database meant as a resource for research on the immune response to SARS-CoV-2. Where available, HLA class I and class II types were taken from metadata supplied by the sample provider and were not determined by assay-based typing. The prospective study material was composed of cDNA or gDNA derived from T cells, B-cell-depleted T cells, or PBMCs. Subjects who had been exposed to COVID-19, were actively infected with it, or had recovered from it provided the deeply sampled blood TCRbeta repertoires that made up the dataset. Sample metadata almost always included a de-identified subject ID, COVID-19 status, age in years and sex. The samples were drawn from the first 160 participants of the ongoing ImmuneRACE study and from 1,254 subjects provided by 6 global collaborators. Paper-wide results and their limitations: The amount of clinical and demographic metadata varied by source and participant and was provided uncurated.

The germline ends are 12 bases apart after V is trimmed by 3 bases and J by 3 bases. The CDR3 covers 14 residues, taking in both the cysteine and the phenylalanine. Kept here is only the CDR3 DNA, which spans 42 bases and is read in frame from base 1. CDR1 and CDR2, per the germline V gene (reference sequence), are LNHDA and SQIVND. Each collaborating institution followed its own protocols to collect whole blood in K2EDTA tubes. For TCRbeta analysis, collaborator samples were shipped as frozen whole blood, as isolated PBMCs, or as DNA extracted from either sample type. TCRbeta CDR3 regions were amplified from genomic DNA using the immunoSEQ Assay, a bias-controlled multiplex PCR. The study's own analysis went as follows. Within the assay, amplification of reference gene primers was used to estimate how many nucleated cells each sample contained. To quantify the absolute abundance of each unique TCRbeta CDR3 rearrangement, sequence reads were collapsed and filtered. Productive Simpson clonality was computed per sample as the square root of Simpson's diversity index over productive rearrangements. TCRdb obtained this table from immuneACCESS and retained in-frame rearrangements with V and J assigned. These tables miss some clones; where compared with another copy, unresolved V genes account for less than half of the shortfall, and the remainder is unexplained. V and J calls and clone size are copied from that table; D and trimming were computed from the DNA. The sample contains roughly 160,000 clones, 88% of them found a single time. The leading ten clones occupy more than 25% of the sample.

The receptor chain draws on TRBV19 and TRBJ2-7, with the identity of the D gene unclear. The receptor's source is a man in his 60s with acute or convalescent COVID-19. Sequenced sample: peripheral blood. The CDR3 region reads CASSMQARIYEQYF. The bases are TGTGCCAGTAGTATGCAAGCCCGAATCTACGAGCAGTACTTC.